These T cell receptor beta chains were read from a single sample in a study of T cell clonotyping in hematopoietic cell transplantation. Profiled with immunoSEQ multiplex PCR; TCRdb holds only in-frame clones, not every one. The sample yields 25,000 or so clones, about 70% seen once. The sequencing here drew on peripheral blood mononuclear cells, taken before stem cell transplant. The receptors here all came from a man aged 50-59 years with myelodysplastic syndrome. Some clones in this sample may be carry-over from other donors' samples. Both conserved end residues are part of each CDR3. D genes are given only for firm matches. A row's size may be missing; if present it is once, few, many or a size class.

d_gene: .
j_gene: TRBJ2-2
v_gene: TRBV5-4
abundance: .
CDR3aa: CVCGVTSGELFF
CDR3nt: TGTGTCTGTGGGGTAACGAGCGGGGAGCTGTTTTTT

d_gene: .
j_gene: TRBJ2-2
v_gene: TRBV28
abundance: .
CDR3aa: CASSGDPVRSGELFF
CDR3nt: TGTGCCAGCAGTGGGGACCCGGTAAGATCCGGGGAGCTGTTTTTT

d_gene: TRBD1
j_gene: TRBJ1-5
v_gene: TRBV25-1
abundance: once
CDR3aa: CASSEGTVLSNQPQHF
CDR3nt: TGTGCCAGCAGTGAAGGGACAGTCCTTAGCAATCAGCCCCAGCATTTT

d_gene: .
j_gene: TRBJ2-2
v_gene: TRBV6-5
abundance: .
CDR3aa: CASSYGAGELFF
CDR3nt: TGTGCCAGCAGTTACGGGGCCGGGGAGCTGTTTTTT

d_gene: .
j_gene: TRBJ2-2
v_gene: TRBV7-2
abundance: once
CDR3aa: CASSLNRRYTGELFF
CDR3nt: TGTGCCAGCAGCTTAAACCGGAGATACACCGGGGAGCTGTTTTTT

d_gene: .
j_gene: TRBJ2-1
v_gene: TRBV7-2
abundance: .
CDR3aa: CASTRPAGEQFF
CDR3nt: TGTGCCAGCACACGGCCCGCGGGGGAGCAGTTCTTC

d_gene: TRBD2
j_gene: TRBJ2-7
v_gene: TRBV25-1
abundance: .
CDR3aa: CASSHGTSGPEQYF
CDR3nt: TGTGCCAGCAGTCACGGGACTAGCGGTCCCGAGCAGTACTTC

d_gene: .
j_gene: TRBJ2-1
v_gene: TRBV19
abundance: .
CDR3aa: CASSFRGYPGGNEQFF
CDR3nt: TGTGCCAGTAGTTTCAGGGGATACCCAGGTGGGAATGAGCAGTTCTTC

d_gene: .
j_gene: TRBJ1-6
v_gene: TRBV2
abundance: .
CDR3aa: CASRGPNSPLHF
CDR3nt: TGTGCCAGCAGGGGCCCTAATTCACCCCTCCACTTT

d_gene: .
j_gene: TRBJ2-7
v_gene: TRBV29-1
abundance: .
CDR3aa: CSVAVRLGSYEQYF
CDR3nt: TGCAGCGTTGCCGTACGATTGGGATCCTACGAGCAGTACTTC

d_gene: TRBD1
j_gene: TRBJ1-5
v_gene: TRBV19
abundance: .
CDR3aa: CASSTGTVYGNQPQHF
CDR3nt: TGTGCCAGTAGTACCGGGACAGTTTATGGCAATCAGCCCCAGCATTTT

d_gene: TRBD1
j_gene: TRBJ1-1
v_gene: TRBV27
abundance: .
CDR3aa: CASRRQGPNTEAFF
CDR3nt: TGTGCCAGCAGAAGACAGGGGCCGAACACTGAAGCTTTCTTT

d_gene: .
j_gene: TRBJ2-2
v_gene: TRBV2
abundance: once
CDR3aa: CASSAADLAPGELFF
CDR3nt: TGTGCCAGCAGTGCGGCGGACCTGGCTCCCGGGGAGCTGTTTTTT

d_gene: TRBD1
j_gene: TRBJ1-1
v_gene: TRBV6-5
abundance: few
CDR3aa: CASRLQGQVNSEAFF
CDR3nt: TGTGCCAGCAGGTTACAGGGACAGGTAAATTCTGAAGCTTTCTTT

d_gene: .
j_gene: TRBJ1-2
v_gene: TRBV6-5
abundance: .
CDR3aa: CASGAVNYGYTF
CDR3nt: TGTGCCAGCGGGGCAGTTAACTATGGCTACACCTTC

d_gene: TRBD1
j_gene: TRBJ1-2
v_gene: TRBV28
abundance: .
CDR3aa: CASDQGDNYGYTF
CDR3nt: TGTGCCAGCGACCAGGGGGACAACTATGGCTACACCTTC

d_gene: .
j_gene: TRBJ1-2
v_gene: TRBV6-6
abundance: few
CDR3aa: CASSLGGDGYTF
CDR3nt: TGTGCCAGCAGCTTGGGGGGGGATGGCTACACCTTC

d_gene: TRBD1
j_gene: TRBJ1-4
v_gene: TRBV27
abundance: .
CDR3aa: CASSRQGDEKLFF
CDR3nt: TGTGCCAGCAGTAGACAGGGGGATGAAAAACTGTTTTTT

d_gene: .
j_gene: TRBJ2-7
v_gene: TRBV7-9
abundance: few
CDR3aa: CASSSRDSYPYEQYF
CDR3nt: TGTGCCAGCAGCTCCCGGGACTCCTACCCGTACGAGCAGTACTTC

d_gene: TRBD1
j_gene: TRBJ2-2
v_gene: TRBV7-8
abundance: few
CDR3aa: CASSLGLMSGGVTGELFF
CDR3nt: TGTGCCAGCAGCCTTGGGTTAATGTCAGGGGGCGTCACCGGGGAGCTGTTTTTT

d_gene: TRBD1
j_gene: TRBJ1-2
v_gene: TRBV30
abundance: few
CDR3aa: CAWSLGTGILYGYTF
CDR3nt: TGTGCCTGGAGTCTCGGGACAGGGATACTGTATGGCTACACCTTC

d_gene: .
j_gene: TRBJ1-1
v_gene: TRBV29-1
abundance: .
CDR3aa: CSTMAGFGEAFF
CDR3nt: TGCAGCACAATGGCGGGGTTCGGTGAAGCTTTCTTT